The 23 T cell receptor beta chains below were found in one sample sequenced in a study of identical twins. TCRdb re-analysed the 5' RACE reads in MiXCR, keeping a single row per CDR3 protein. Counted here are about 720,000 distinct CDR3 sequences, about 18% occurring once; the ten biggest clones make up over 10%. These data were also reused for a study on T cells expressing NK-cell markers.

Input material: PBMCs. These receptors all come from a woman between 18 and 29 years old in good health.

The V gene is TRBV5-4, the J gene TRBJ2-5; 14 bases are a match to TRBD2. J lost 3 bases, V lost 0 bases, and 16 bases had no gene match. Germline CDR1 is SGHNT and CDR2 is YYREEE (reference sequence). This CDR3 comprises 21 residues. CDR3 protein: CASSLEGLAGGHKQGKETQYF. For the CDR3, the DNA is TGTGCCAGCAGCTTGGAAGGACTAGCGGGGGGCCACAAACAAGGGAAAGAGACCCAGTACTTC.

The chain has TRBV12-3 or TRBV12-4 and TRBJ2-4; D ambiguous. Between the trimmed V and J ends, which lost 11 bases and 0 bases, there was a span of 14 bases. The CDR3 loop spans 14 amino acids. In DNA, the CDR3 is TGTGCCGGTAACTCTGGAGTAGCCAAAAACATTCAGTACTTC. Its translation: CAGNSGVAKNIQYF.

The J gene is TRBJ2-7, the V gene TRBV20-1; 9 nucleotides align to TRBD1. The germline V gene encodes CDR1 DFQATT and CDR2 SNEGSKA (reference sequence). Germline trimming cut 0 bases from V and 2 bases from J; bases unmatched to any gene: 5. This CDR3 comprises 15 residues. In DNA, the CDR3 is TGCAGTGCTAGAGACGGGGACAGGGTTACCTACGAGCAGTACTTC. This sequence encodes CSARDGDRVTYEQYF.

The rearrangement links TRBV4-3 to TRBJ2-4; D is ambiguous. This CDR3 region has 17 residues. Germline V gene sequence: CDR1 LGHNA, CDR2 YSLEER. V was shortened by 0 bases and J by 3 bases, with 15 bases between the two germline ends. This CDR3 reads CASSQESVLVGKNIQYF. DNA of the CDR3: TGCGCCAGCAGCCAAGAGTCAGTCCTAGTTGGCAAAAACATTCAGTACTTC.

A few counts support this clonotype. This chain's CDR3 is CASSYSRGMNTEAFF. DNA of the CDR3: TGTGCCAGCAGTTACTCCCGGGGGATGAACACTGAAGCTTTCTTT. The chain employs TRBV6-2 or TRBV6-3 and TRBJ1-1, with D possibly TRBD1 on 5 matching bases. V was cut by 0 bases and J by 0 bases, with 8 bases left in between. CDR1 is MNHEY and CDR2 is SVGEGT in the germline V gene. This CDR3 contains 15 residues.

This rearrangement joins TRBV5-1 to TRBJ1-5; the match to TRBD1 covers 7 bases. Looked up from germline, CDR1 is SGHRS and CDR2 is YFSETQ. J gave up 3 bases and V 4 bases, and 4 bases lay outside the gene matches. The CDR3 has 14 residues. CDR3: CASSEGAVNQPQHF. CDR3 in DNA: TGCGCCAGCAGCGAGGGGGCAGTCAATCAGCCCCAGCATTTT.

This chain connects TRBV6-5 to TRBJ2-4; D is unclear. This CDR3 contains 15 residues. In germline, CDR1 is MNHEY, CDR2 SVGAGI. V lost 2 bases, J lost 0 bases, and 8 bases lay in between. The CDR3, as DNA: TGTGCCAGCAGTTACATCAGACTAGCCAAAAACATTCAGTACTTC. This codes for CASSYIRLAKNIQYF.

The chain carries TRBV5-1 and TRBJ2-1; no firm D call. The CDR3 has 10 residues. The V end was cut by 7 bases, the J end by 7 bases, with 6 bases between. Germline V gene sequence: CDR1 SGHRS, CDR2 YFSETQ. The CDR3 region has the DNA TGCGCCAGCGTCCGGAATGAGCAGTTCTTC. Translation gives CASVRNEQFF.

The rearrangement links TRBV5-1 to TRBJ2-7; a weak D match, TRBD2 (7 bases). Germline-derived CDR1 and CDR2 are SGHRS and YFSETQ. This CDR3 has 15 amino acids. Trimming shortened V by 2 bases and J by 1 base, and 13 bases separated the two germline ends. In DNA form, the CDR3 reads TGCGCCAGCAGCTTCTTAAGCGGGACATCCTACGAGCAGTACTTC. Residues: CASSFLSGTSYEQYF.

This clonotype was seen repeatedly, ten times or more. The chain uses TRBV6-1 and TRBJ2-5; the match to TRBD2 covers 7 bases. V shed 9 bases, J shed 1 base, and the junction held 11 bases outside the gene matches. Per the germline V gene, CDR1 is MNHNS and CDR2 is SASEGT. This CDR3 comprises 15 residues. The CDR3 loop is CASGVGGTTQETQYF. In DNA, the CDR3 is TGTGCCAGTGGTGTGGGGGGGACGACCCAAGAGACCCAGTACTTC.

The genes are TRBV25-1 and TRBJ1-3; D is undetermined. CDR1 is MGHDK, CDR2 SYGVNS, per germline. Trimming took off 1 base at V and 1 base at J, with 5 bases between the two ends. The CDR3 runs 14 residues. Here the CDR3 DNA reads TGTGCCAGCAGTGAATTTTCATCTGGAAACACCATATATTTT. It is translated as CASSEFSSGNTIYF. Full variable domain (outside the CDR3, taken from reference TRBV25-1 and TRBJ1-3): EADIYQTPRYLVIGTGKKITLECSQTMGHDKMYWYQQDPGMELHLIHYSYGVNSTEKGDLSSESTVSRIRTEHFPLTLESARPSHTSQYLCASSEFSSGNTIYFGEGSWLTVV.

This rearrangement joins TRBV10-3 to TRBJ2-3; 10 nucleotides agree with TRBD2. Germline loops: CDR1 ENHRY, CDR2 SYGVKD. This CDR3 comprises 17 residues. J gave up 0 bases and V 8 bases, and 11 bases lay outside the gene matches. For the CDR3, the DNA is TGTGCCATCCGGAGGAGTAGCGGGGGGACTAGCACAGATACGCAGTATTTT. It translates to CAIRRSSGGTSTDTQYF.

V and J are TRBV6-1 and TRBJ2-1, with 7 bases lining up with TRBD1. The germline V gene encodes CDR1 MNHNS and CDR2 SASEGT. The CDR3 is made up of 13 amino acids. The CDR3 region has the DNA TGTGCGATTGGACAGGATGACTACAATGAGCAGTTCTTC. Translated, it gives CAIGQDDYNEQFF.

The rearrangement joins TRBV10-3 to TRBJ1-1, with D unclear. The V and J ends lost 6 bases and 0 bases respectively, with 8 bases between them. This CDR3 has 13 amino acids. Germline V lookup: CDR1 ENHRY, CDR2 SYGVKD. The CDR3 nucleotides are TGTGCCATCAGGCAGTCCCTGAACACTGAAGCTTTCTTT. It yields the protein CAIRQSLNTEAFF.

The chain combines TRBV20-1 with TRBJ2-3, with TRBD1 matching over 9 bases. With 7 bases clipped from V and 7 bases from J, the junction kept 12 bases outside the gene matches. This CDR3 region has 14 residues. Germline V gene data show CDR1 as DFQATT and CDR2 as SNEGSKA (reference sequence). CDR3 sequence: CSVQPGQGVNTQYF. The CDR3 DNA follows: TGCAGTGTTCAGCCGGGACAGGGTGTTAATACGCAGTATTTT.

This clonotype was observed at least ten times. The chain employs TRBV20-1 and TRBJ2-4; 11 bases are shared with TRBD2. V lost 2 bases and J lost 5; bases outside the gene matches: 14. Germline V gene data show CDR1 as DFQATT and CDR2 as SNEGSKA (reference sequence). This CDR3 is 18 amino acids long. The CDR3 nucleotides read TGCAGTGCTAGACCCGCCGGGGCTAGCGGGGGGCGTGAAAACATTCAGTACTTC. As protein: CSARPAGASGGRENIQYF.

The J gene is TRBJ1-6, the V gene TRBV7-8; 8 bases match TRBD1. Trimming cost V 5 bases and J 7 bases; bases outside gene matches: 7. Germline V gene lookup returns CDR1 SGHVS and CDR2 FQNEAQ. This CDR3 is 15 amino acids long. In nucleotides, the CDR3 is TGTGCCAGCAGCCGAAGACGGGACAGGAATTCACCCCTCCACTTT. Translation gives CASSRRRDRNSPLHF.

This clonotype occurred a few times. The V call is TRBV20-1, the J call TRBJ2-5; unclear D gene. This CDR3 is 15 amino acids long. Trimming stripped 0 bases from V and 5 bases from J, with 16 bases between. The germline gives CDR1 DFQATT, CDR2 SNEGSKA (reference sequence). Here the CDR3 reads CSAREDSRTLETQYF. CDR3 DNA: TGCAGTGCTAGAGAGGATTCTCGGACCCTCGAGACCCAGTACTTC.

This clonotype came up a few times. The chain uses TRBV29-1 and TRBJ2-3; 9 bases match TRBD2. Trimming removed 4 bases from V and 2 bases from J; junction bases left unmatched: 7. This CDR3 has 15 residues. Germline V gene data show CDR1 as SQVTM and CDR2 as ANQGSEA. CDR3 residues: CSVGPSGIFTDTQYF. Here the CDR3 DNA reads TGCAGCGTTGGCCCTAGCGGGATCTTCACAGATACGCAGTATTTT.

CDR3 residues: CASSFTPGGYEQYF. The DNA of the CDR3 is TGTGCCAGCAGTTTTACGCCGGGAGGCTACGAGCAGTACTTC. The chain employs TRBV27 and TRBJ2-7; 7 positions match TRBD2. The germline CDR1 and CDR2 sequences are MNHEY and SMNVEV (reference sequence). V lost 3 bases, J lost 3 bases, and 5 bases stayed unmatched. The CDR3 loop spans 14 amino acids.

This clonotype was seen a handful of times. The rearrangement links TRBV6-5 to TRBJ1-1, with D possibly TRBD1 on 5 matching bases. Germline V CDR1 and CDR2: MNHEY, SVGAGI. The CDR3 totals 13 residues. Trimming took off 0 bases at V and 8 bases at J, with 10 bases between the two ends. Here the CDR3 reads CASSYSSRAEAFF. In DNA, the CDR3 is TGTGCCAGCAGTTACTCGTCCAGGGCGGAAGCTTTCTTT.

The V gene is TRBV4-3, the J gene TRBJ2-5, with D possibly matching TRBD2 (5 bases). Germline V gene data show CDR1 as LGHNA and CDR2 as YSLEER. V shed 4 bases and J shed 0 bases, with 12 bases lying between them. The CDR3 sequence is 15 residues long. The CDR3 DNA reads as TGCGCCAGCAGCCCTAGACGGCGGGACCAAGAGACCCAGTACTTC. As protein: CASSPRRRDQETQYF.

This clonotype was detected ten times or more. V usage is TRBV9 and J usage is TRBJ2-7; possibly TRBD2 for D (6 bases). CDR3 length equals 14 residues. Germline CDR1 reads SGDLS; CDR2 reads YYNGEE. Trimming took 4 bases from V and 3 from J, leaving 14 bases between them. The CDR3 bases are TGTGCCAGCAGCTCAGGAGGGTTCGGCTACGAGCAGTACTTC. Protein sequence: CASSSGGFGYEQYF. Based on the CDR3 plus reference TRBV9 and TRBJ2-7, the full variable domain is DSGVTQTPKHLITATGQRVTLRCSPRSGDLSVYWYQQSLDQGLQFLIQYYNGEERAKGNILERFSAQQFPDLHSELNLSSLELGDSALYFCASSSGGFGYEQYFGPGTRLTVT.